The clone carrying this T cell receptor beta chain was recorded only once. Sequencing was performed with immunoSEQ multiplex PCR; in TCRdb, only in-frame clones are kept and a portion is missing. The sample consists of approximately 360,000 clones, 83% of them appearing once. The treatment here: 19 received Ad26.COV2.S at low or high dose, single or two shots; about 5 received placebo; per-sample allocation not given. Sample collection was performed on day 63 after the first vaccine or placebo injection. Germline loops: CDR1 MNHEY, CDR2 SVGAGI. This CDR3 has 14 amino acids. The V end lost 6 bases, the J end lost 4 bases, and 15 bases lay between the germline ends. The record originates from a study of Ad26.COV2.S vaccination and SARS-CoV-2 variants.

The TCR was taken from a person aged 18-65 years who received the Ad26.COV2.S COVID-19 vaccine or a placebo. Sequenced here: peripheral blood, sampled in a trial of Ad26.COV2.S vaccine versus placebo. The chain uses TRBV6-5 and TRBJ1-2; a possible D gene is TRBD1 (6 bases). DNA of the CDR3: TGTGCCAGCAGAGCCAACAGGGTAATCTATGGCTACACCTTC. Amino acids: CASRANRVIYGYTF.